The 2 T cell receptor beta chains presented below share a single source sample, sequenced in a study of blood T cells in healthy people across ages. Combining a sample-barcoded 5' primer with a J-beta primer mix, a second PCR ran for about 7 to 12 cycles. Using its own MiXCR run on the 5' RACE reads, TCRdb lists one record per CDR3 protein. The sample includes hundreds of thousands of distinct CDR3 sequences, about 42% of them seen just once. The sequenced sample was blood. These receptors all stem from a man aged 80 or over in good health.

V and J are TRBV2 and TRBJ2-7, with D possibly called TRBD1 or TRBD2 (5 bases each). The CDR3 spans 14 residues. Looked up from germline, CDR1 is SNHLY and CDR2 is FYNNEI. V lost 8 bases, J lost 0 bases, and 14 bases lay in between. The CDR3, as DNA: TGTGCCAGCGAACCGGGACGTAGCTCCTACGAGCAGTACTTC. Translated, it gives CASEPGRSSYEQYF.

This chain joins TRBV15 and TRBJ2-7, with 9 positions matching TRBD2. CDR1 and CDR2 from the germline V gene are LNHNV and YYDKDF (reference sequence). CDR3 length equals 15 residues. The ends lost 0 bases at V and 7 bases at J; junction bases unmatched: 7. CDR3 sequence reads: CATSRELAGASEQYF. DNA for the CDR3: TGTGCCACCAGCAGAGAACTAGCGGGTGCTAGTGAGCAGTACTTC.